The present T cell receptor (beta chain) was sequenced within a study of cytomegalovirus exposure and HLA in healthy donors. About the study: There were around 100 million unique TCR beta sequences, drawn from approximately 180 million T cells, in an earlier analysis.

As to this clone: What it recognizes is unknown.

Notes on the study in general: The authors enumerated 180 or so TCR beta chains as linked to cytomegalovirus.

Healthy bone marrow donors made up the donor group. The CDR3 covers 14 residues. CDR1 and CDR2 (germline): SGHAT, FQNNGV. Trimming removed 3 bases at V and 0 bases at J, with 8 bases between. PCR involved 60 Vbeta and 13 Jbeta primers. Data came from immunoSEQ multiplex PCR; TCRdb stores just in-frame clones and leaves some out. The sample shows 120,000 to 150,000 clones, just under 75% of them seen only once. Sample: PBMCs. The rearrangement uses TRBV11-2 and TRBJ1-1, with D possibly matching TRBD1 (5 bases). The receptor was derived from a woman under 30 in good health and CMV-seronegative. Here the CDR3 reads CASSFGALNTEAFF. CDR3 DNA sequence: TGTGCCAGCAGCTTTGGGGCTTTGAACACTGAAGCTTTCTTT.